This passage covers 23 T cell receptor beta chains from one sample sequenced in a study of blood T cell repertoires in COVID-19. Clones were read by immunoSEQ multiplex PCR, and TCRdb kept only the in-frame ones, dropping some. The sample has about 47,000 clones, approximately 88% seen once; the top ten hold more than 9.5%. The sample comprised peripheral blood. These receptor sequences come from a human donor with active COVID-19. The donor label of this sample is uncertain.

The V and J genes are TRBV28 and TRBJ2-7, with D hard to call. With 5 bases removed from V and 1 base from J, the gap between germline ends came to 6 bases. The CDR3 runs to 12 residues. Looked up from germline, CDR1 is MDHEN and CDR2 is SYDVKM. The CDR3 DNA reads as TGTGCCAGCAGTCTCCAGTCCTACGAGCAGTACTTC. Its protein is CASSLQSYEQYF.

This rearrangement joins TRBV4-3 to TRBJ2-4; the match to TRBD1 covers 7 bases. The CDR3 loop spans 13 amino acids. Looked up from germline, CDR1 is LGHNA and CDR2 is YSLEER. The V gene end was trimmed by 0 bases and the J gene end by 12 bases; junction bases not matched to a gene: 5. CDR3 sequence: CASSQDRTGTQYF. The CDR3 nucleotides read TGCGCCAGCAGCCAAGATAGGACAGGCACTCAGTACTTC.

This clone came up a few times. This chain connects TRBV4-3 to TRBJ1-6; 7 nucleotides agree with TRBD1. The trim removed 0 bases at V and 0 bases at J, leaving 11 bases unmatched. Germline V gene sequence: CDR1 LGHNA, CDR2 YSLEER. CDR3 length: 20 residues. The CDR3: CASSQELTGWGSSYNSPLHF. Here the CDR3 DNA reads TGCGCCAGCAGCCAAGAGTTGACAGGGTGGGGAAGCTCCTATAATTCACCCCTCCACTTT.

The chain employs TRBV7-9 and TRBJ2-2, with a tentative D call TRBD2 (5 bases). The V end was cut by 2 bases, the J end by 8 bases, with 9 bases between. This CDR3 comprises 13 residues. Per the germline V gene, CDR1 is SEHNR and CDR2 is FQNEAQ (reference sequence). The CDR3 nucleotides are TGTGCCAGCAGCTTATACTCGGGAGGGGAGCTGTTTTTT. This encodes CASSLYSGGELFF.

The V gene is TRBV7-3, the J gene TRBJ2-1; D perhaps matches TRBD2 (5 bases). The CDR3 runs to 15 residues. CDR1 SGHTA and CDR2 FQGTGA come from the germline V gene. V lost 1 base and J 5 bases, leaving 12 bases between the germline ends. The CDR3 sequence is CASSLRLQPDNEQFF. CDR3 sequence (DNA): TGTGCCAGCAGCTTAAGACTACAGCCTGACAATGAGCAGTTCTTC.

Written as DNA, the CDR3 is TGTGCCAGCAGTCCTTCGGGGGGGACAAACACAGATACGCAGTATTTT. Its protein product is CASSPSGGTNTDTQYF. This chain connects TRBV28 to TRBJ2-3; TRBD2 matches at 8 bases. The CDR3 is made up of 16 amino acids. Losses at the gene ends were 5 bases for V and 2 bases for J; bases not matched to a gene: 9. From germline, CDR1 is MDHEN and CDR2 SYDVKM.

This chain links TRBV30 with TRBJ2-3; D unclear. CDR1 and CDR2 (germline): GTSNPN, SVGIG (reference sequence). Trimming pared 5 bases from V and 9 bases from J, leaving 12 bases between. The CDR3 is 11 residues long. The CDR3 nucleotides are TGTGCCTGGGTGACGGAGCACACGCAGTATTTT. Its protein product is CAWVTEHTQYF.

This chain uses TRBV7-3 with TRBJ2-5; 13 bases agree with TRBD2. The V segment lost 5 bases and the J segment 2 bases; nucleotides outside the gene matches: 8. Germline V gene lookup returns CDR1 SGHTA and CDR2 FQGTGA. The CDR3 loop spans 17 amino acids. CDR3 bases: TGTGCCAGCAGCCCGGGACTAGCGGGGTATCGGCAAGAGACCCAGTACTTC. Amino acid sequence: CASSPGLAGYRQETQYF.

The chain couples TRBV10-3 to TRBJ1-5; 7 bases map to TRBD1. Germline CDR1 is ENHRY and CDR2 is SYGVKD. V shed 3 bases, J shed 6 bases, and the junction held 11 bases outside the gene matches. The CDR3 has 16 residues. The CDR3 is CAISEPATGTGQPQHF. CDR3 coding DNA: TGTGCCATCAGTGAACCAGCGACAGGGACGGGTCAGCCCCAGCATTTT.

This chain joins TRBV24-1 and TRBJ2-2; TRBD1 aligns across 7 bases. Per germline, CDR1 KGHDR and CDR2 SFDVKD. This CDR3 region has 16 residues. The V and J ends lost 4 bases and 8 bases, in that order; junction bases with no gene match: 12. The CDR3 DNA reads TGTGCCACCAGTGACACCCCGGACAGGTTGGGGGGGGAGCTGTTTTTT. This gives the protein CATSDTPDRLGGELFF.

V and J are TRBV6-2 or TRBV6-3 and TRBJ2-5; TRBD2 matches 12 bases. Germline V CDR1 and CDR2: MNHEY, SVGEGT. There are 20 residues in the CDR3. V lost 0 bases and J lost 5; bases outside the gene matches: 16. This CDR3 reads CASSYSGVERLAGDGETQYF. The CDR3, as DNA: TGTGCCAGCAGTTACTCCGGGGTCGAGCGACTAGCGGGAGATGGGGAGACCCAGTACTTC.

The chain combines TRBV12-3 or TRBV12-4 with TRBJ1-1; D possibly corresponds to TRBD1 (5 bases). The V end lost 5 bases, the J end lost 5 bases, and 9 bases lay between the germline ends. The CDR3 extends over 12 amino acids. CDR3 bases: TGTGCCAGCAGTACATGGACAACTGAAGCTTTCTTT. It translates to CASSTWTTEAFF.

The chain is built from TRBV27 and TRBJ2-2; D is uncertain. The V gene's germline CDR1 is MNHEY and CDR2 SMNVEV (reference sequence). Trimming pared 5 bases from V and 4 bases from J, leaving 20 bases between. The CDR3 consists of 17 residues. The DNA for the CDR3 is TGTGCCAGCAGTCCGTCGACGCCCCTGCGGAGCACCGGGGAGCTGTTTTTT. Translating it yields CASSPSTPLRSTGELFF.

The chain joins TRBV15 to TRBJ2-1, with 7 bases lining up with TRBD1. CDR1 is LNHNV, CDR2 YYDKDF, per germline (reference sequence). The CDR3 has 11 amino acids. V was clipped by 4 bases and J by 10 bases; unmatched bases: 1. DNA of the CDR3: TGTGCCACCAGCATGACAGGGGAGCAGTTCTTC. It yields the protein CATSMTGEQFF.

V gene TRBV28 combines with J gene TRBJ2-3; 7 bases are shared with TRBD2. V lost 2 bases and J lost 1; bases outside the gene matches: 0. In germline, CDR1 is MDHEN, CDR2 SYDVKM. The CDR3 is 14 residues long. The CDR3 DNA follows: TGTGCCAGCAGTTTACGGGGGGGCACAGATACGCAGTATTTT. It yields the protein CASSLRGGTDTQYF.

The J gene is TRBJ1-4, the V gene TRBV27, with D unresolved. V lost 6 bases, J lost 4 bases, and 15 bases lay in between. The CDR3 is 15 residues long. Germline V gene data show CDR1 as MNHEY and CDR2 as SMNVEV (reference sequence). The chain's CDR3 is CASRAISVGNEKLFF. The CDR3 coding sequence is TGTGCCAGCAGGGCGATAAGCGTGGGTAATGAAAAACTGTTTTTT.

The chain carries TRBV5-1 and TRBJ2-6; D gene unclear. V dropped 2 bases and J dropped 0 bases, with 6 bases sitting between them. Germline CDR1 is SGHRS and CDR2 is YFSETQ. The CDR3 runs 15 residues. DNA for the CDR3: TGCGCCAGCAGCTTCCCGGGCTCTGGGGCCAACGTCCTGACTTTC. Protein product: CASSFPGSGANVLTF. Complete variable domain (other parts from reference TRBV5-1 and TRBJ2-6): KAGVTQTPRYLIKTRGQQVTLSCSPISGHRSVSWYQQTPGQGLQFLFEYFSETQRNKGNFPGRFSGRQFSNSRSEMNVSTLELGDSALYLCASSFPGSGANVLTFGAGSRLTVL.

The genes are TRBV19 and TRBJ2-3, with D perhaps matching TRBD2 (5 bases). This CDR3 is 12 amino acids long. Germline V gene lookup returns CDR1 LNHDA and CDR2 SQIVND (reference sequence). Trimming pared 10 bases from V and 2 bases from J, leaving 10 bases between. The CDR3 nucleotides read TGTGCCACAGCGGCTTACACAGATACGCAGTATTTT. Protein: CATAAYTDTQYF.

V and J are TRBV6-5 and TRBJ2-5; TRBD2 might be the D (5 bases). The V and J ends lost 4 bases and 5 bases respectively, with 17 bases between them. Germline V CDR1 and CDR2: MNHEY, SVGAGI. The CDR3 is 15 residues long. CDR3 protein: CASSLLGAEGETQYF. The CDR3 DNA follows: TGTGCCAGCAGTTTATTAGGAGCGGAAGGGGAGACCCAGTACTTC.

The V gene is TRBV19, the J gene TRBJ2-2, with 7 positions matching TRBD1. Germline CDR1 is LNHDA and CDR2 is SQIVND (reference sequence). CDR3 length equals 16 residues. V was pared by 6 bases and J by 3 bases, with 10 bases of the junction left unmatched. CDR3 nucleotide sequence: TGTGCCAGTAGGAACAGGGGTAGCGTGGACACCGGGGAGCTGTTTTTT. Translated, it gives CASRNRGSVDTGELFF.

The V gene is TRBV19, the J gene TRBJ2-5; 12 bases line up with TRBD2. Near its end, the DNA agrees better with TRBJ2-7, so the J call may be wrong. The CDR3 covers 17 residues. Germline-derived CDR1 and CDR2 are LNHDA and SQIVND (reference sequence). CDR3 sequence: CASSMGLAGGPSYEQYF. The CDR3 DNA follows: TGTGCCAGTAGTATGGGTCTAGCGGGGGGGCCGTCCTACGAGCAGTACTTC.

This clone was found once. The gene calls are TRBV5-1 and TRBJ1-1; 8 positions match TRBD1. CDR3 length: 16 amino acids. V shed 0 bases, J shed 4 bases, and the junction held 8 bases outside the gene matches. Germline V lookup: CDR1 SGHRS, CDR2 YFSETQ. The CDR3 loop is CASSLGPQGAGTEAFF. The CDR3 nucleotides are TGCGCCAGCAGCTTGGGACCTCAGGGGGCGGGCACTGAAGCTTTCTTT.

In this sample, this clone turned up a few times. CDR3 in amino acids: CASSIVRDTYYGYTF. The CDR3 DNA follows: TGTGCCAGTAGTATAGTGAGGGACACCTACTATGGCTACACCTTC. The chain recombines TRBV19 with TRBJ1-2; tentatively, D is TRBD1 (6 bases). The CDR3 spans 15 residues. V gave up 1 base and J gave up 3 bases, with 12 bases separating them. Looked up from germline, CDR1 is LNHDA and CDR2 is SQIVND (reference sequence).